Included here is one T cell receptor beta chain sequence, with context. Its recognized antigen is unknown. No much larger clone exists at a distance of one base, and base qualities are not known. These data are taken from a study of blood T cell repertoires in COVID-19 (dated by TCRdb to 2018 to 2021). For the study in its entirety: The collaborator samples originated in the United States, Italy and Spain and spanned the acute and convalescent phases of COVID-19. The prospective study material was composed of cDNA or gDNA derived from T cells, B-cell-depleted T cells, or PBMCs. Deeply sampled blood TCRbeta repertoires from subjects exposed to, actively infected with, or recovered from COVID-19 were included in the dataset. The repertoires were released in a freely available public database intended as a resource for research on the immune response to SARS-CoV-2. The samples were drawn from the first 160 participants of the ongoing ImmuneRACE study and from over 950 subjects provided by 6 global collaborators. Nearly every sample came with metadata listing a de-identified subject ID, COVID-19 status, age in years and sex. Where available, HLA class I and class II types were taken from metadata supplied by the sample provider and were not determined by assay-based typing.

The immunoSEQ Assay, a bias-controlled multiplex PCR, was used to amplify TCRbeta CDR3 regions from genomic DNA. On the authors' methods: The number of nucleated cells in each sample was estimated from the amplification of reference gene primers within the assay. Sequence reads were collapsed and filtered to measure the absolute abundance of every unique TCRbeta CDR3 rearrangement. For each sample, productive Simpson clonality was calculated as the square root of Simpson's diversity index over productive rearrangements. The table was pulled from immuneACCESS by TCRdb, which kept in-frame rearrangements only. Such tables lose some clones; where checked, under half of the loss comes from unresolved V genes, and the rest has no known cause. Clone size and V and J calls were adopted from that table, with D and trimming inferred from the DNA. Present in this sample are approximately 200,000 clones, 79% of which were seen just once. The ten biggest clones cover roughly 17% of the sample.

Collaborating institutions collected whole blood in K2EDTA tubes following their own protocols. For TCRbeta analysis, collaborators shipped samples in one of three forms: frozen whole blood, isolated PBMCs, or DNA extracted from either of those sample types. Study-level results and caveats: The amount of clinical and demographic metadata varied by source and participant and was provided uncurated.

The junction shows trimming of 2 bases on V and 14 bases on J, and the gene matches do not reach 14 bases of it. The CDR3, from cysteine to phenylalanine, totals 15 residues. The kept DNA is CDR3 alone, 45 bases in frame from the first base. CDR1 and CDR2 (SGHNT, YYREEE) derive from the germline V gene (reference sequence). The TCR sequence derives from a man aged 60 to 69 with active or convalescent COVID-19. The rearrangement joined TRBV5-4 to TRBJ2-1, and 9 junction bases match TRBD2. The sample consisted of peripheral blood. The nucleotides read TGTGCCAGCAGCTTCCCTAGCGGGGCCCTGGCGGGGGAGTTCTTC. Translated, it reads CASSFPSGALAGEFF.